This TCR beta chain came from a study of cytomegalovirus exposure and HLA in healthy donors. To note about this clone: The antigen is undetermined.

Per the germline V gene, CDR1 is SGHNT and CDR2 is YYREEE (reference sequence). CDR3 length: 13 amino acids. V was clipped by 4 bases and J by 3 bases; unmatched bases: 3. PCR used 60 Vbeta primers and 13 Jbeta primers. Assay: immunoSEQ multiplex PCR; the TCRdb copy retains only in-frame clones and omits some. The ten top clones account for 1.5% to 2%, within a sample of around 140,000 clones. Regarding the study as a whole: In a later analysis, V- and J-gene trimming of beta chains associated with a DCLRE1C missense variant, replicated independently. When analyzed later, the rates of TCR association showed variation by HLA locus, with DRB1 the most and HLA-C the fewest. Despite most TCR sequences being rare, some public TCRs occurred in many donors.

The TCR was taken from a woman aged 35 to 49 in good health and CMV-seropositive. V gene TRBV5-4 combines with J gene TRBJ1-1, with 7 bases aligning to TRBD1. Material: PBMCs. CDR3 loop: CASSLTGDTEAFF. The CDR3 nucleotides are TGTGCCAGCAGCCTCACAGGGGACACTGAAGCTTTCTTT.